This TCR beta chain was profiled in a study of identical twins. TCRdb re-called the 5' RACE reads through MiXCR, storing one row per CDR3 protein. Of about 240,000 distinct CDR3 sequences in the sample, more than 9.5% were seen once. CDR1 SGHRS and CDR2 YFSETQ come from the germline V gene. CDR3 length: 15 amino acids. The junction had 2 bases not matched to a gene; V was cut back by 0 bases and J by 1 base. This same sample was also part of a study on yellow fever vaccine responses in identical twins.

The V and J genes are TRBV5-1 and TRBJ2-5; the match to TRBD1 covers 8 bases. Source material: memory (CD45RO+) T cells sorted from blood. This TCR was recovered from a woman aged 18-29 years in good health. CDR3 in DNA: TGCGCCAGCAGCTTGGCCGACAGGGGCCAAGAGACCCAGTACTTC. It is translated as CASSLADRGQETQYF. Looking up the rest from reference TRBV5-1 and TRBJ2-5 gives the full variable domain: KAGVTQTPRYLIKTRGQQVTLSCSPISGHRSVSWYQQTPGQGLQFLFEYFSETQRNKGNFPGRFSGRQFSNSRSEMNVSTLELGDSALYLCASSLADRGQETQYFGPGTRLLVL.